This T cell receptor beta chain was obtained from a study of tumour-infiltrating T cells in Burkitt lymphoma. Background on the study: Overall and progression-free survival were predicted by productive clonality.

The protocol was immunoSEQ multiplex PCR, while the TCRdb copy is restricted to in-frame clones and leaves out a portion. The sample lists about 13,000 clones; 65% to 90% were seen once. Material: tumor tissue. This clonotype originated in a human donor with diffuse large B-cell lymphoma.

The CDR3 sequence is CASSKVIFLLGRKTYEQYF. The CDR3 region has the DNA TGTGCCAGCAGCAAAGTTATATTTCTCTTGGGACGGAAGACCTACGAGCAGTACTTC. The gene calls are TRBV21-1 and TRBJ2-7. TRBV21-1 is an annotated pseudogene. This CDR3 is 19 amino acids long.